Included here is one TCR beta chain sequence, with context. Which antigen it targets is not known. Per-base quality was not reported, and no clone a single base away is much larger than it. In light of the paper, this sample's time point label describes: pre-sensitization, week 0. This specimen's treatment or condition label, per the study, means: therapeutic diphenylcyclopropenone sensitization with weekly scalp DPC. At every patch-test visit, the blood draw took place before the patch test was put on. Eligible patients were aged 18 to 70, diagnosed with alopecia, deemed suitable for DPC therapy, and excluded if pregnant. Total RNA was extracted from unfractionated whole blood collected in Tempus Blood RNA tubes. The library was generated by RACE. The listed sequencing device is NextSeq 500. During library preparation, unique molecular identifiers were attached to individual cDNA molecules so that TCRs could be counted quantitatively and reproducibly. Each blood RNA sample was used to sequence both TCR alpha and TCR beta chains. The authors' pipeline ran thus. Samples had a median of about 90,000 TCRs, with a range from roughly 20,000 to 690,600. The Decombinator software suite was used to annotate the V, J and CDR3 of the TCR reads. For PS versus PT1 abundance plots, all samples were subsampled to the same number of TCRs (28,000). TCRs were defined as expanded if absent before sensitization and observed at least eight times at the 2-week time point. TCRdb reran the public reads through fastp at Q25 and MiXCR, keeping productive beta chains. Rows are combined by CDR3 protein, so each entry shows the most common genes and DNA. The V and J calls and clone size are TCRdb's, not the authors'. In all, the sample holds 85,000 to 90,000 distinct CDR3 sequences, and around 9.5% of those were seen once. The top ten constitute 3.6% of the sample.

These data originate in a study of human T cells and chemical hapten exposure (dated by TCRdb to the early 2020s). Regarding the research as a whole: For sensitization, 2% DPC in acetone was applied to a roughly 2 cm by roughly 2 cm area of upper inner arm skin. Patients additionally received weekly therapeutic DPC doses to the scalp throughout the roughly 25-week study period. For TCR sequencing, blood came from approximately 29 alopecia patients at anywhere from one to four time points (pre-sensitization, 2, 6 and 24 weeks). Blood samples were taken from patients before sensitization (week 0) and then at 2, 6 and about 24 weeks after DPC sensitization. Patch testing was performed on the upper back with Finn chambers containing 0.01% DPC, and the patch tests were scored after 6 days according to International Contact Dermatitis Research Group standards. The mostly female patient cohort included alopecia areata with under or over 50% scalp involvement, alopecia totalis and alopecia universalis. Peripheral blood TCR repertoire changes were tracked in vivo in alopecia patients during primary and secondary sensitization to the hapten diphenylcyclopropenone (DPC). Libraries were pooled for sequencing, and variation in per-sample TCR yields was attributed mainly to small differences in library volumes within the pool. The paper's findings and limits, for the study overall: After repeated subsampling, the strength of the expansion versus patch-test correlation and the threshold at which it became significant changed. Alopecia, a presumed autoimmune disease, was present in all patients, so the immune response of the patients might differ from that of healthy individuals. DPC sensitization did not change the number of TCRs with a frequency above 1 in 1000, and there was no evidence of changes in global repertoire structure. The number of PT1 expanded TCRs positively correlated with patch test score, significant at thresholds 8, 16 and 32 but not 4. Compared with pre-sensitization or healthy control sets, expanded TCRs formed significantly more large CDR3 similarity clusters, which is consistent with antigen-driven responses.

V is pared back by 1 base and J by 7 bases, with 14 bases lying between the germline termini. Including cysteine and phenylalanine, the CDR3 has 16 amino acids. Of the read, only the CDR3 DNA is kept; its 48 bases are in frame from base 1. Based on the germline V gene, the CDR1 and CDR2 sequences are SGHVS and FQNEAQ. The rearranged segments are TRBV7-8 and TRBJ1-6; a tentative D call is TRBD1 (5 bases match). The receptor was isolated from a woman aged 40 to 50 with alopecia areata. Some clones in this sample may be carry-over from other donors' samples. The material sequenced was whole blood, taken in connection with sensitization to the hapten diphenylcyclopropenone (DPC). The nucleotide sequence reads TGTGCCAGCAGCTTAGTCGGGGCCTCGGGAAATTCACCCCTCCACTTT. It translates as CASSLVGASGNSPLHF. With all but the CDR3 taken from the reference TRBV7-8 and TRBJ1-6 genes, the full variable domain is: GAGVSQSPRYKVAKRGQDVALRCDPISGHVSLFWYQQALGQGPEFLTYFQNEAQLDKSGLPSDRFFAERPEGSVSTLKIQRTQQEDSAVYLCASSLVGASGNSPLHFGNGTRLTVT.